These 2 T cell receptor beta chains came from one sample sequenced in a study of blood T cell repertoires in COVID-19. Libraries were prepared by immunoSEQ multiplex PCR; TCRdb keeps only in-frame clonotypes and omits some of them. The repertoire holds 290,000 or so clones, around 83% seen once, with 4.5% to 6% in the top ten. The sample comprised PBMCs or T cells enriched from blood (not recorded which). The receptor source for this set is a man aged 40-50 years who had been exposed to COVID-19.

V and J are TRBV21-1 and TRBJ2-7; TRBD2, as called in the table, went unchecked against the DNA. TRBV21-1 is deemed a pseudogene. The CDR3 contains 12 residues. The CDR3 reads CASSNPGWEQYF. CDR3 DNA: TGTGCCAGCAGCAACCCCGGGTGGGAGCAGTACTTC.

The gene calls are TRBV14 and TRBJ2-7; no clear D. V gave up 4 bases and J gave up 5 bases, with 9 bases separating them. Germline loops: CDR1 SGHDN, CDR2 FVKESK. The CDR3 covers 12 residues. The CDR3 is CASSPTINEQYF. Here the CDR3 DNA reads TGTGCCAGCAGCCCCACTATCAACGAGCAGTACTTC. Full variable domain (missing parts from reference TRBV14 and TRBJ2-7): EAGVTQFPSHSVIEKGQTVTLRCDPISGHDNLYWYRRVMGKEIKFLLHFVKESKQDESGMPNNRFLAERTGGTYSTLKVQPAELEDSGVYFCASSPTINEQYFGPGTRLTVT.